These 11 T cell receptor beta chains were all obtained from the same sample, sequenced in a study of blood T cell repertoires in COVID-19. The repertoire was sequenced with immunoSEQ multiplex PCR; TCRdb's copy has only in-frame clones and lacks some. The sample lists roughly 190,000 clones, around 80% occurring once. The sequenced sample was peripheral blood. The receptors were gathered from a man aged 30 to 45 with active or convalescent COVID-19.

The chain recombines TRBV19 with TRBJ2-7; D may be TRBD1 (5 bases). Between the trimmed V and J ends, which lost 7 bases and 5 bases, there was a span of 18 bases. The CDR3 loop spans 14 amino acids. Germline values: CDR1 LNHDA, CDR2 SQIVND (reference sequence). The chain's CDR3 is CASTSRQPGNEQYF. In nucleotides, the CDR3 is TGTGCCAGTACCTCCAGACAGCCTGGGAACGAGCAGTACTTC.

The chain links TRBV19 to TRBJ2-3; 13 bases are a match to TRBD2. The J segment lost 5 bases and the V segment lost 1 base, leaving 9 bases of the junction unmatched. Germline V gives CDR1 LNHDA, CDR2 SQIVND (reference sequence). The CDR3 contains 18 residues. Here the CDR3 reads CASSIVGTGTSGKDTQYF. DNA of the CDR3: TGTGCCAGTAGTATAGTGGGGACCGGGACTAGCGGGAAAGATACGCAGTATTTT. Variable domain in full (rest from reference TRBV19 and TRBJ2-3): DGGITQSPKYLFRKEGQNVTLSCEQNLNHDAMYWYRQDPGQGLRLIYYSQIVNDFQKGDIAEGYSVSREKKESFPLTVTSAQKNPTAFYLCASSIVGTGTSGKDTQYFGPGTRLTVL.

DNA of the CDR3: TGTGCCAGCAGCTTAGTCGGGCTAGCGGAAACAACAGGGAACATTCAGTACTTC. As protein: CASSLVGLAETTGNIQYF. The chain couples TRBV11-3 to TRBJ2-4; weak D call: TRBD2 (7 bases). The CDR3 runs to 18 residues. Trimming removed 1 base at V and 7 bases at J, with 23 bases between. Looked up from germline, CDR1 is SGHNT and CDR2 is YENEEA.

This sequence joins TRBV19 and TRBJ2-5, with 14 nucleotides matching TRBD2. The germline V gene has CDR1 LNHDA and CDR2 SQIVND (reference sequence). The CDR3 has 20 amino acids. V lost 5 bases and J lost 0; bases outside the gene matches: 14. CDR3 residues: CASSSIKGLAGARYQETQYF. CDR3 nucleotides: TGTGCCAGTAGTTCGATCAAGGGACTAGCGGGGGCCCGGTACCAAGAGACCCAGTACTTC.

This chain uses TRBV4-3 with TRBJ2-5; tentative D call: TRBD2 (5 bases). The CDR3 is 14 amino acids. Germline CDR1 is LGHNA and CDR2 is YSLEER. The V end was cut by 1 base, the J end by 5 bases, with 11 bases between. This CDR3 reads CASSQGGGGETQYF. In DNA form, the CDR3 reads TGCGCCAGCAGCCAAGGGGGTGGAGGCGAGACCCAGTACTTC.

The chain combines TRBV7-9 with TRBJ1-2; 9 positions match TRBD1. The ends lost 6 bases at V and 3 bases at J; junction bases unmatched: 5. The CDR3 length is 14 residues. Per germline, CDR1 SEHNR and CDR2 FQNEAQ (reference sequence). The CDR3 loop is CASSQTGGDYGYTF. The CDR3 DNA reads TGTGCCAGCAGTCAAACAGGGGGCGACTATGGCTACACCTTC.

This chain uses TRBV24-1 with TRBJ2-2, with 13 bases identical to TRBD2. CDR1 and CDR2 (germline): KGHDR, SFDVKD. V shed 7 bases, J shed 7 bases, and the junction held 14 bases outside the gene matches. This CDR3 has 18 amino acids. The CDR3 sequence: CATREPRTSGSLGGELFF. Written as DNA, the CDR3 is TGTGCCACCAGAGAGCCTAGGACTAGCGGGAGTCTTGGCGGGGAGCTGTTTTTT.

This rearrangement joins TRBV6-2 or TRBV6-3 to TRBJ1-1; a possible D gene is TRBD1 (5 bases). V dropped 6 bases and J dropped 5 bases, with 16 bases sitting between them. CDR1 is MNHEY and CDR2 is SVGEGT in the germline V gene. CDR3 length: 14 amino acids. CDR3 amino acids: CASSTQWGGTEAFF. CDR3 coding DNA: TGTGCCAGCAGCACCCAATGGGGGGGGACTGAAGCTTTCTTT.

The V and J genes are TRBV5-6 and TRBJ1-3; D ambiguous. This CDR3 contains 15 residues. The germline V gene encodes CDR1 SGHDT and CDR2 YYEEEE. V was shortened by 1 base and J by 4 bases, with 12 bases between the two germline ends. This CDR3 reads CASSLPGYAGNTIYF. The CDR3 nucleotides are TGTGCCAGCAGCTTGCCAGGATATGCAGGAAACACCATATATTTT.

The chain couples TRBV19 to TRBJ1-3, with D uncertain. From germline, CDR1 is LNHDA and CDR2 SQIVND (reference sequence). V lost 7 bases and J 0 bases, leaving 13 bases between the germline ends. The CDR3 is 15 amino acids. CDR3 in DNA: TGTGCCAGTACGGTCAGCGAGGGCTCTGGAAACACCATATATTTT. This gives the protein CASTVSEGSGNTIYF.

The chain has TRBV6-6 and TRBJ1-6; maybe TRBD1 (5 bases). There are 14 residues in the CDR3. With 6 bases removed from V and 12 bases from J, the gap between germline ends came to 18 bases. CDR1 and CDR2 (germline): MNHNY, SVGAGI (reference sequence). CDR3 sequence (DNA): TGTGCCAGCAGCCCCGAATCCAGGGAGGTACCCCTCCACTTT. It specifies CASSPESREVPLHF.